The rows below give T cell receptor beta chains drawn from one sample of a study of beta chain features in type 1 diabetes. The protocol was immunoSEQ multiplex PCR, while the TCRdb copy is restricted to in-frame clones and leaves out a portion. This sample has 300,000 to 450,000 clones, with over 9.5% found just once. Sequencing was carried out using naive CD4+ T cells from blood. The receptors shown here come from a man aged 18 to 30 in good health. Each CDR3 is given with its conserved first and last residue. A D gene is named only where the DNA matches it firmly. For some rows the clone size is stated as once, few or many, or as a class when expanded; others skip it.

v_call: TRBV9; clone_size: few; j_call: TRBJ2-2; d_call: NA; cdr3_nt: TGTGCCAGCAGCGTAGCGGCGGGACAGAGATGGATGTCCGGGGAGCTGTTTTTT; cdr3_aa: CASSVAAGQRWMSGELFF
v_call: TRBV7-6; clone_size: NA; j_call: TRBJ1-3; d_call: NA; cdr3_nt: TGTGCCAGCAGCTTAGTGGGTCGGAGCTCTGGAAACACCATATATTTT; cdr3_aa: CASSLVGRSSGNTIYF
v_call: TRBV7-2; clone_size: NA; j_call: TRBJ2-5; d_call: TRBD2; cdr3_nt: TGTGCCAGCAGCTCTGGAGTGGGGGGGTTCCAAGAGACCCAGTACTTC; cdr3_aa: CASSSGVGGFQETQYF
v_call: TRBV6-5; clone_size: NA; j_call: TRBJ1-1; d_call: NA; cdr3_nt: TGTGCCAGCAGTTACGAAGTTACCGGCACTGAAGCTTTCTTT; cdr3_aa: CASSYEVTGTEAFF
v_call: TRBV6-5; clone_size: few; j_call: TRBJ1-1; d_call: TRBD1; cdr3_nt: TGTGCCAGCAGTTACGGAGGGGGCAACACTGAAGCTTTCTTT; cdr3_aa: CASSYGGGNTEAFF
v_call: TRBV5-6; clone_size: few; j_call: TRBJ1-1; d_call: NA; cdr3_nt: TGTGCCAGCAGCTCGGGGGTTGCGGCTTTCTTT; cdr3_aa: CASSSGVAAFF
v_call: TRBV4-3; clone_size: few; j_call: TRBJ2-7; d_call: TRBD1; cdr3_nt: TGCGCCAGCAGCCGTATCGCCGGGACAGGCGGCTACGAGCAGTACTTC; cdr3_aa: CASSRIAGTGGYEQYF
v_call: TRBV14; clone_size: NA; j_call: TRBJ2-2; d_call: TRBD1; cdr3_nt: TGTGCCAGCAGCCAAGTACCCAGGGGGCTTCCGACCGGGGAGCTGTTTTTT; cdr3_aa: CASSQVPRGLPTGELFF
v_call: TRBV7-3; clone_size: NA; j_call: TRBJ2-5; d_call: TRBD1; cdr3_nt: TGTGCCAGCAGCTTAACGGGACAGGGAGAGACCCAGTACTTC; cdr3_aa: CASSLTGQGETQYF
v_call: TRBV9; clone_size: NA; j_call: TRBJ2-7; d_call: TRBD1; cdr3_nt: TGTGCCAGCAGCGTAGGACAGGGCGGTGAGCAGTACTTC; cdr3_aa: CASSVGQGGEQYF
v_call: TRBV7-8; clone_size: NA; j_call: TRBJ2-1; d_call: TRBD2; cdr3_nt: TGTGCCAGCAGCTTAGCCGAACTAGCGGGAGGCCACAATGAGCAGTTCTTC; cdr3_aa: CASSLAELAGGHNEQFF
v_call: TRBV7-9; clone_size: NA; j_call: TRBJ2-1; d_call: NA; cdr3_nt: TGTGCCAGCAGCACCCTTACAGGGATTGCATACAATGAGCAGTTCTTC; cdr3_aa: CASSTLTGIAYNEQFF
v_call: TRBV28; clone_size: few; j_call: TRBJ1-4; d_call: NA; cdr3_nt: TGTGCCAGCAGTTTCCACCAAGGGGATGAAAAACTGTTTTTT; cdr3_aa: CASSFHQGDEKLFF
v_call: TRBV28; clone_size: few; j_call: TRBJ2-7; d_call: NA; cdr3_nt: TGTGCCAGCAAGACAGTAGGGGCCTACGAGCAGTACTTC; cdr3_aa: CASKTVGAYEQYF
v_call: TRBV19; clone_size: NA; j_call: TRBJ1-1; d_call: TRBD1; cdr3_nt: TGTGCCAGTGTCAGATCCCGGGACAGGGGGTATAGGAACACTGAAGCTTTCTTT; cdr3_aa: CASVRSRDRGYRNTEAFF
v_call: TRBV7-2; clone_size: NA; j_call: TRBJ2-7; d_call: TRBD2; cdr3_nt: TGTGCCAGCAGCTTACGGTCGGGGGGGCTAAGGGACGAGCAGTACTTC; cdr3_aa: CASSLRSGGLRDEQYF
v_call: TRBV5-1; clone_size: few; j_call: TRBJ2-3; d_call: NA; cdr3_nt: TGCGCCAGCAGCTTGGGGGCAGCAGATACGCAGTATTTT; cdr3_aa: CASSLGAADTQYF
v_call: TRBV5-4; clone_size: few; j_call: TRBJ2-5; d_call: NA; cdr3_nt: TGTGCCAGCAGCTCAGCAGGGGCCCAAGAGACCCAGTACTTC; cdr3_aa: CASSSAGAQETQYF
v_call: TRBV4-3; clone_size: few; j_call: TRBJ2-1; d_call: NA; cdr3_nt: TGCGCCAGCAGCAAATTCGGAGCTCTAGGAGCGGGCGGGCATGAGCAGTTCTTC; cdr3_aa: CASSKFGALGAGGHEQFF
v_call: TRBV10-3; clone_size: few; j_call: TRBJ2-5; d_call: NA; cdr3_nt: TGTGCCATCAGTGACGGGGGGCTCGAGGGAGAGACCCAGTACTTC; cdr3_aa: CAISDGGLEGETQYF
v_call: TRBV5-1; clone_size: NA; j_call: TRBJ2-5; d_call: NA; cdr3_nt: TGCGCCACCGGCCCCGGGACTCTTCAAGAGACCCAGTACTTC; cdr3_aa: CATGPGTLQETQYF
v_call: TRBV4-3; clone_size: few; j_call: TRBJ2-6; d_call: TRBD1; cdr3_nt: TGCGCCAGCAGCCGCCGGACAGGGACTCTTTCCGGGGCCAACGTCCTGACTTTC; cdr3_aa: CASSRRTGTLSGANVLTF
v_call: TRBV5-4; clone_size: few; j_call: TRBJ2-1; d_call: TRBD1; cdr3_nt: TGTGCCAGCAGCTTGGACACCTACAGGGGAAATGAGCAGTTCTTC; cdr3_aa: CASSLDTYRGNEQFF
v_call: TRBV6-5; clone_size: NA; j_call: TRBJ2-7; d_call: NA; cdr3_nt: TGTGCCAGCAGTTACACAAACGCAGGGTCCTACGAGCAGTACTTC; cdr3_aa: CASSYTNAGSYEQYF
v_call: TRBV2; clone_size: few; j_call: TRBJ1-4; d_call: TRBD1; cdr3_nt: TGTGCCAGCAGCCCACCCCGACAGGGTATCTTGACGTCCCCTGAAAAACTGTTTTTT; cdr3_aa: CASSPPRQGILTSPEKLFF
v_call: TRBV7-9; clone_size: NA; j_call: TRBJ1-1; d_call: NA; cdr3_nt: TGTGCCAGCAGCTTAGCAGGCGGGGCCGAAGCTTTCTTT; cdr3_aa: CASSLAGGAEAFF
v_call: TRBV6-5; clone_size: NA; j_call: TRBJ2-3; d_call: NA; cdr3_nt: TGTGCCAGCAGTTCTCAGGGTTTAGGGGGAGATACGCAGTATTTT; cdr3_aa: CASSSQGLGGDTQYF
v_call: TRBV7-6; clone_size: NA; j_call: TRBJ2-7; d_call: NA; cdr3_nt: TGTGCCAGCAGCCGCGGTCACGAGCAGTACTTC; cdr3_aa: CASSRGHEQYF
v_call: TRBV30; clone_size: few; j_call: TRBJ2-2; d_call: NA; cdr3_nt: TGTGCCTGGACTACAGTCACCGGGGAGCTGTTTTTT; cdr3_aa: CAWTTVTGELFF
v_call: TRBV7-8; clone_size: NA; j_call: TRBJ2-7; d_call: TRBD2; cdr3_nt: TGTGCCAGCAGCTCCACTGGACTAGCGGGGGGGTACGAGCAGTACTTC; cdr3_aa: CASSSTGLAGGYEQYF
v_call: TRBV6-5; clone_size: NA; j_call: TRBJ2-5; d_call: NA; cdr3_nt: TGTGCCAGCAGTAGTTTGGCTGGAGAGACCCAGTACTTC; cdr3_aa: CASSSLAGETQYF
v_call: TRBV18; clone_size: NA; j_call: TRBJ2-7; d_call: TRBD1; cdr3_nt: TGTGCCAGCTCACCAGCCCTCGGGACAGGGGTCCACGAGCAGTACTTC; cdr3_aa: CASSPALGTGVHEQYF
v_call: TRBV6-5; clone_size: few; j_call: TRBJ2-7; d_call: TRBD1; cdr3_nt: TGTGCCAGCAGTTACGACAGGGGGCCATCCTACGAGCAGTACTTC; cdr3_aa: CASSYDRGPSYEQYF
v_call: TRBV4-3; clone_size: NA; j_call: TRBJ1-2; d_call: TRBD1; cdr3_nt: TGCGCCAGCAGCCAGACGATAGGGGGCGGGGACTATGGCTACACCTTC; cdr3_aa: CASSQTIGGGDYGYTF
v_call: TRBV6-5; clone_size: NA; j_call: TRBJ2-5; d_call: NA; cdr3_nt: TGTGCCAGCAGTACCGGCGGGTACCAAGAGACCCAGTACTTC; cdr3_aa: CASSTGGYQETQYF
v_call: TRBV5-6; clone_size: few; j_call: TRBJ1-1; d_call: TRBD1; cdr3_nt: TGTGCCAGCAGCAGAGGACAGGGTTCTGAAGCTTTCTTT; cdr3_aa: CASSRGQGSEAFF
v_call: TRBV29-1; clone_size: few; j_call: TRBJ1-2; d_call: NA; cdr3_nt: TGCAGCGCGGTGGACAGATCTAACTATGGCTACACCTTC; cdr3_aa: CSAVDRSNYGYTF
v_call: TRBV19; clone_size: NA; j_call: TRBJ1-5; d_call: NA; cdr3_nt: TGTGCCAGGGGCTCATACAATCAGCCCCAGCATTTT; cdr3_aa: CARGSYNQPQHF
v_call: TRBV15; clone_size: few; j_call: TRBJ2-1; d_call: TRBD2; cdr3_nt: TGTGCCACCAGCAGAGCGTTCGGACTAGCGGGGAAGTCTTTCAATGAGCAGTTCTTC; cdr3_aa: CATSRAFGLAGKSFNEQFF
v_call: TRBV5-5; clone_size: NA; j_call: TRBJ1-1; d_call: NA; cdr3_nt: TGTGCCAGCAGCTCCATGAACACTGAAGCTTTCTTT; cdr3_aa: CASSSMNTEAFF
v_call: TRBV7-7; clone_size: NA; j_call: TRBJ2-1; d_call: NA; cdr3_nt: TGTGCTAGCAGTCCCCTTTCCGGGGGTGTGGATGAGCAGTTCTTC; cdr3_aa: CASSPLSGGVDEQFF
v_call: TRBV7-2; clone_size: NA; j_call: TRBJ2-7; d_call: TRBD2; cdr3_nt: TGTGCCAGCAGCTTACGTCCGGGACTAAACTACGAGCAGTACTTC; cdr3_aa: CASSLRPGLNYEQYF
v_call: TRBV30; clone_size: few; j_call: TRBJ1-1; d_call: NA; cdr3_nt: TGTGCCAGCCGGGGGGACACTGAAGCTTTCTTT; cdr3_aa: CASRGDTEAFF
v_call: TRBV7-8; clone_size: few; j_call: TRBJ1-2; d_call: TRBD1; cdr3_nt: TGTGCCAGCAGCTTAGCGAGGGGGCGCAACTATGGCTACACCTTC; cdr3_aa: CASSLARGRNYGYTF
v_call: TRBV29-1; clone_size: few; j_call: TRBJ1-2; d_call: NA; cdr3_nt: TGCAGCGTTGCGACGGATGGCTGGGGGCCCTCGGTCGGTGGCTACACCTTC; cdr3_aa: CSVATDGWGPSVGGYTF
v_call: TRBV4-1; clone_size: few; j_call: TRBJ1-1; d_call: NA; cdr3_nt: TGCGCCAGCAGCCAACCAAACAGGGTTACTGAAGCTTTCTTT; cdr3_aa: CASSQPNRVTEAFF
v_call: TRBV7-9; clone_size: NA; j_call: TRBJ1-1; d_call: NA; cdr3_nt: TGTGCCAGCAGCTTACAGGGCGAAAACACTGAAGCTTTCTTT; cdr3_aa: CASSLQGENTEAFF
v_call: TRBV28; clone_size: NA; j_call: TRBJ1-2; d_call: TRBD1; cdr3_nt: TGTGCCAGTACGGGACAGGGTCTAGGCTACACCTTC; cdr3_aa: CASTGQGLGYTF
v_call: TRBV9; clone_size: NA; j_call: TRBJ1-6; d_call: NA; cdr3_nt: TGTGCCAGCAGCGTAGAGGCGTGGAGGCAGGGGAATTCACCCCTCCACTTT; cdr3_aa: CASSVEAWRQGNSPLHF
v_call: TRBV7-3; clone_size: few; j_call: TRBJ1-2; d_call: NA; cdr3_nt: TGTGCCAGCAGCCTCCACGGGGATAAAGGCTACACCTTC; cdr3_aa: CASSLHGDKGYTF
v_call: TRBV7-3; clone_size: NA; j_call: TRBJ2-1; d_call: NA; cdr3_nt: TGTGCCAGCAGCTTATATGCGGGCCCCAATGAGCAGTTCTTC; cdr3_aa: CASSLYAGPNEQFF
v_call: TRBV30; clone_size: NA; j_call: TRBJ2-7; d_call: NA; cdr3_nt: TGTGCCTGGACTGTCGGAGGCGACGAGCAGTACTTC; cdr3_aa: CAWTVGGDEQYF
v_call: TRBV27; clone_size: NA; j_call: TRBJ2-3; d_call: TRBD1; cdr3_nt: TGTGCCAGCCAGGGGGCGGGCACAGATACGCAGTATTTT; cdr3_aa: CASQGAGTDTQYF
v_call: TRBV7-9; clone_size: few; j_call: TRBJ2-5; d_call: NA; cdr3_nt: TGTGCCAGCAGCTTAGCCGCTAGCGCGCAAGAGACCCAGTACTTC; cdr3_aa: CASSLAASAQETQYF